This T cell receptor (beta chain) was retrieved from a study of human T cells and chemical hapten exposure. Study details: Per-sample TCR yield variation was attributed mainly to small pooled library volume differences.

This sample's time point: patch test 2, 6 weeks after DPC sensitization. The treatment: therapeutic diphenylcyclopropenone sensitization with weekly scalp DPC. Donors, patients with alopecia ranging from 18 to 70 years old and judged suitable for DPC, provided samples. This clonotype appeared many times. Original handling: Samples ranged from about 20,000 to 700,000 TCRs, with a median of around 100,000. MiXCR, applied by TCRdb to the RACE reads, yields one record per CDR3 protein. For this entry, the V and J calls and clone size follow TCRdb and not the study's own pipeline. The sample shows some 89,000 distinct CDR3 sequences, about 10% of them seen only once. CDR3 length equals 19 residues. CDR1 is MNHEY, CDR2 SVGEGT, per germline. The V and J ends lost 0 bases and 0 bases, in that order; junction bases with no gene match: 9.

Specimen: whole blood, collected in connection with sensitization to the hapten diphenylcyclopropenone (DPC). J is TRBJ1-5 and V is TRBV6-2 or TRBV6-3; 9 nucleotides match TRBD1. This clonotype was obtained from a woman aged 25-40 years with alopecia areata. Some clones in this sample may be carry-over from other donors' samples. The DNA of the CDR3 is TGTGCCAGCAGTTACTCGCGTGCGGACAGGGGATATAGCAATCAGCCCCAGCATTTT. It translates to CASSYSRADRGYSNQPQHF.